The 13 T cell receptor beta chains reported below all come from one sample, sequenced in a study of T cells in Graves' hyperthyroidism and ophthalmopathy. TCR beta CDR3 region amplification was performed from RNA transcripts. Initially, a first-round RT-PCR of the TCR CDR3 employed the HTBI primer set. In TCRdb, the multiplex PCR reads were re-called with MiXCR into one record per CDR3 protein. The table has roughly 710,000 distinct CDR3 sequences, 35% seen once. Sequencing was performed on blood. The receptor set was obtained from a woman in her forties with Graves' hyperthyroidism.

This clonotype occurred a few times. The chain is built from TRBV4-1 and TRBJ2-7; 7 nucleotides line up with TRBD1. V was clipped by 3 bases and J by 2 bases; unmatched bases: 7. The germline V gene encodes CDR1 MGHRA and CDR2 YSYEKL. There are 15 residues in the CDR3. The CDR3 DNA is TGCGCCAGCAGCCAGACAACAGGGGACCCCTACGAGCAGTACTTC. Translation gives CASSQTTGDPYEQYF.

The gene calls are TRBV29-1 and TRBJ2-7; 11 bases map to TRBD2. Per germline, CDR1 SQVTM and CDR2 ANQGSEA. Losses at the gene ends were 0 bases for V and 5 bases for J; bases not matched to a gene: 6. CDR3 length: 15 amino acids. The CDR3 loop is CSVEDLAGGLDEQYF. The CDR3 nucleotides are TGCAGCGTTGAAGATCTAGCGGGAGGACTGGACGAGCAGTACTTC.

The rearrangement uses TRBV6-6 and TRBJ2-5, with D possibly being TRBD1 or TRBD2 (5 bases each). This CDR3 is built from 17 residues. Germline lookup yields CDR1 MNHNY and CDR2 SVGAGI (reference sequence). V dropped 6 bases and J dropped 4 bases, with 24 bases sitting between them. CDR3 in amino acids: CASRLIRPPGQRETQYF. Here the CDR3 DNA reads TGTGCCAGCAGACTTATTCGCCCTCCGGGGCAGAGAGAGACCCAGTACTTC.

Many counts were recorded for this clonotype. This chain connects TRBV5-1 to TRBJ2-5; a possible D gene is TRBD1 (5 bases). The CDR3 spans 13 residues. The germline V gene encodes CDR1 SGHRS and CDR2 YFSETQ. V lost 0 bases to trimming and J lost 4 bases, with 7 bases between them. This CDR3 is CASSLDTGETQYF. CDR3 nucleotides: TGCGCCAGCAGCTTGGACACAGGAGAGACCCAGTACTTC.

This clonotype occurred many times. The chain employs TRBV20-1 and TRBJ1-5; possible D gene TRBD1, 6 bases. Trimming pared 3 bases from V and 4 bases from J, leaving 10 bases between. The CDR3 has 13 amino acids. Germline values: CDR1 DFQATT, CDR2 SNEGSKA (reference sequence). The CDR3 region is CSARAGVNQPQHF. CDR3 in DNA: TGCAGTGCTAGGGCAGGGGTGAATCAGCCCCAGCATTTT.

This clonotype was counted ten times or more. V and J are TRBV2 and TRBJ2-2; D not resolved. CDR1 and CDR2 (germline): SNHLY, FYNNEI. The CDR3 is made up of 13 amino acids. Trimming stripped 1 base from V and 7 bases from J, with 7 bases between. This CDR3 is CASSEVYGGELFF. Written as DNA, the CDR3 is TGTGCCAGCAGTGAAGTTTACGGCGGGGAGCTGTTTTTT.

This clonotype was observed many times. The chain uses TRBV12-3 or TRBV12-4 and TRBJ1-1, with D possibly matching TRBD1 (6 bases). V was pared by 4 bases and J by 7 bases, with 13 bases between. The CDR3 has 13 amino acids. CDR3 protein: CASSSFRTDEAFF. The DNA of the CDR3 is TGTGCCAGCAGTTCTTTCCGGACAGATGAAGCTTTCTTT.

This clonotype was observed many times. This sequence joins TRBV29-1 and TRBJ1-1; D may be TRBD1 (6 bases). The CDR3 totals 13 residues. The V end lost 6 bases, the J end lost 6 bases, and 17 bases lay between the germline ends. The germline V gene has CDR1 SQVTM and CDR2 ANQGSEA. CDR3 loop: CSVHQSEGAEAFF. CDR3 nucleotides: TGCAGCGTCCACCAAAGTGAGGGGGCTGAAGCTTTCTTT.

This clonotype was counted a few times. V and J are TRBV7-2 and TRBJ1-6, with D unclear. Deletions cut 2 bases from V and 5 bases from J, with 10 bases between. The CDR3 totals 15 residues. Per germline, CDR1 SGHTA and CDR2 FQGNSA. CDR3 sequence reads: CASSLRLSDNSPLHF. As DNA, the CDR3 is TGTGCCAGCAGCTTAAGGCTCAGCGATAATTCACCCCTCCACTTT.

The chain employs TRBV6-5 and TRBJ1-2, with TRBD1 identical over 9 bases. Trimming at V came to 6 bases and at J to 8 bases, leaving 10 bases not matched to a gene. The CDR3 has 14 amino acids. The germline V gene has CDR1 MNHEY and CDR2 SVGAGI. CDR3 region: CASRRDRGLGGYTF. Here the CDR3 DNA reads TGTGCCAGCAGACGAGACAGGGGGTTGGGGGGCTACACCTTC.

The V call is TRBV2, the J call TRBJ2-1; 8 nucleotides agree with TRBD2. CDR3 size: 16 residues. Looked up from germline, CDR1 is SNHLY and CDR2 is FYNNEI. V was pared by 5 bases and J by 0 bases, with 6 bases of the junction left unmatched. CDR3 nucleotide sequence: TGTGCCAGCAGTCCTCCGGGACTAGACTCCTACAATGAGCAGTTCTTC. It is translated as CASSPPGLDSYNEQFF.

This clonotype was picked up a small number of times. This rearrangement joins TRBV19 to TRBJ1-6, with unresolved D. Trimming left V 9 bases short and J 7 bases short, with 13 bases between. CDR3 size: 13 residues. Germline values: CDR1 LNHDA, CDR2 SQIVND (reference sequence). CDR3 coding DNA: TGTGCCAGCTCCCCTACGCCAAATTCACCCCTCCACTTT. It is translated as CASSPTPNSPLHF.

The chain has TRBV7-9 and TRBJ2-7; 7 positions agree with TRBD1. This CDR3 contains 16 residues. Losses at the gene ends were 4 bases for V and 2 bases for J; bases not matched to a gene: 11. CDR1 is SEHNR, CDR2 FQNEAQ, per germline (reference sequence). The CDR3 spells CASSYYRGSPPYEQYF. The CDR3 DNA sequence: TGTGCCAGCAGCTACTACAGGGGCAGCCCTCCCTACGAGCAGTACTTC.